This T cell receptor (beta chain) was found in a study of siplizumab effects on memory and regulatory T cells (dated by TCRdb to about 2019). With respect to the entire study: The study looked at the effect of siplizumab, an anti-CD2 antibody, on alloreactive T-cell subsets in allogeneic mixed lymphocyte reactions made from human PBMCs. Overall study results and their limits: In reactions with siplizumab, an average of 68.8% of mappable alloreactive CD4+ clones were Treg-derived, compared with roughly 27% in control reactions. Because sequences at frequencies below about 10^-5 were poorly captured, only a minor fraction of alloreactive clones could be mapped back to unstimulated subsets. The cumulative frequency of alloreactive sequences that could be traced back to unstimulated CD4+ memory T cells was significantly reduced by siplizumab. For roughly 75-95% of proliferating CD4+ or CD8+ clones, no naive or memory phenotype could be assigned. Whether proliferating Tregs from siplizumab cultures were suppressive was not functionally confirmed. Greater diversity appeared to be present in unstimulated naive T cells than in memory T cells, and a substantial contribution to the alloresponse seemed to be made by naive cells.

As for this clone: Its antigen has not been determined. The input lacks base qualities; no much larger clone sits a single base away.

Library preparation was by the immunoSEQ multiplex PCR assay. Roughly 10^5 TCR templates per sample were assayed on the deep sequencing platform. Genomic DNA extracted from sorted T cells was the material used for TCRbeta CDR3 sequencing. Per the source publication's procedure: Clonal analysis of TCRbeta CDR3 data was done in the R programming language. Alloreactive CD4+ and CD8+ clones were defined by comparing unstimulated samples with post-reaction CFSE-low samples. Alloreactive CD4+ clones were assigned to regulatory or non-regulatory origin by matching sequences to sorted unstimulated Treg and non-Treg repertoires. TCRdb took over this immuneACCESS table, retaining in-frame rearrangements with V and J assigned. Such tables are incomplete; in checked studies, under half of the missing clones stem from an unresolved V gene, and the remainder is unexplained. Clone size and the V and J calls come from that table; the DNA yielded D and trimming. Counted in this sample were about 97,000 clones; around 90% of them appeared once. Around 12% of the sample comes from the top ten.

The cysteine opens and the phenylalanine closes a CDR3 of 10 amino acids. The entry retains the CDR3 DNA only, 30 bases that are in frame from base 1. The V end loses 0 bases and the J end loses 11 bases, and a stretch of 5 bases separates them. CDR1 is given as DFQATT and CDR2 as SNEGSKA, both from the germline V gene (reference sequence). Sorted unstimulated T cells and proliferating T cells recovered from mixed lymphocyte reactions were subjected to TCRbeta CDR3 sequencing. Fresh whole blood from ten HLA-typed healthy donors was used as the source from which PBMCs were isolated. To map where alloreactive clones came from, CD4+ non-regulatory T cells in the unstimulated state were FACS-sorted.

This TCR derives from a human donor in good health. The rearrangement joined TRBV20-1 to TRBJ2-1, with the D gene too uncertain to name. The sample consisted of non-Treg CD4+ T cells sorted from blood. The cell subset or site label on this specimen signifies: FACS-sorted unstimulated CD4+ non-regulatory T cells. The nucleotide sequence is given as TGCAGTGCTAGAGAGACAAAGCAGTTCTTC. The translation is CSARETKQFF.